The 32 T cell receptor beta chains below come from one sample, sequenced in a study of cytomegalovirus exposure and HLA in healthy donors. PCR involved 60 Vbeta and 13 Jbeta primers. The method was immunoSEQ multiplex PCR; TCRdb's version includes in-frame clones alone and lacks a portion of them. The sample records about 140,000 clones, 80% to 90% being singletons. Sequenced: PBMCs. Every receptor here comes from a boy aged 2 to 10 in good health and CMV-seronegative.

A single count supports this clone. V gene TRBV9 combines with J gene TRBJ2-7; D is possibly TRBD1 (6 bases). Trimming took off 0 bases at V and 3 bases at J, with 7 bases between the two ends. CDR3 length: 13 amino acids. CDR1 and CDR2 (germline): SGDLS, YYNGEE. DNA of the CDR3: TGTGCCAGCAGCGTAGAACAGGGCTACGAGCAGTACTTC. Translated: CASSVEQGYEQYF.

The J gene is TRBJ2-5, the V gene TRBV28, with a weak D call TRBD1 (6 bases). This CDR3 is 15 amino acids long. CDR1 is MDHEN, CDR2 SYDVKM, per germline. Trimming took off 2 bases at V and 5 bases at J, with 15 bases between the two ends. Here the CDR3 DNA reads TGTGCCAGCAGTTTAATAGTTGGGGGCGGCGAGACCCAGTACTTC. It codes for CASSLIVGGGETQYF.

The rearrangement links TRBV29-1 to TRBJ1-1; D call uncertain. The CDR3 runs 14 residues. V was trimmed by 8 bases and J by 0 bases, leaving 16 bases between them. Germline loops: CDR1 SQVTM, CDR2 ANQGSEA. The DNA of the CDR3 is TGCAGCATCACGGCGGCAGAATTGAACACTGAAGCTTTCTTT. Its translation: CSITAAELNTEAFF.

The chain joins TRBV2 to TRBJ2-1; D perhaps matches TRBD2 (6 bases). CDR1 and CDR2 (germline): SNHLY, FYNNEI. The CDR3 has 13 amino acids. V was clipped by 6 bases and J by 8 bases, with 14 bases between them. CDR3 region: CASRDGGWDEQFF. CDR3 nucleotide sequence: TGTGCCAGCAGGGACGGGGGTTGGGATGAGCAGTTCTTC.

Written as DNA, the CDR3 is TGTGCCAGCAGTTTTAAGCGGTCTCCCGTAGCAGCGGATACGCAGTATTTT. Translation: CASSFKRSPVAADTQYF. This chain joins TRBV27 and TRBJ2-3; TRBD2 is a possible D gene (5 bases). V shed 3 bases and J shed 6 bases, with 22 bases lying between them. CDR1 is MNHEY, CDR2 SMNVEV, per germline (reference sequence). The CDR3 has 17 amino acids.

The chain uses TRBV15 and TRBJ1-2, with D possibly matching TRBD1 (6 bases). From germline, CDR1 is LNHNV and CDR2 YYDKDF (reference sequence). This CDR3 contains 15 residues. Trimming pared 5 bases from V and 4 bases from J, leaving 17 bases between. CDR3 bases: TGTGCCACCAGCCCCCGCAGGGGTTTCGGCTATGGCTACACCTTC. Translated, it gives CATSPRRGFGYGYTF.

The V and J genes are TRBV20-1 and TRBJ2-1; perhaps TRBD2 as D (5 bases). The CDR3 runs to 10 residues. The V gene's germline CDR1 is DFQATT and CDR2 SNEGSKA (reference sequence). The ends were cut back, 6 bases at V and 12 bases at J, with 12 bases in the middle. CDR3 in DNA: TGCAGTGCCACCCTCGGAGGGCAGTTCTTC. Protein sequence: CSATLGGQFF.

This clone was seen just once. V gene TRBV11-3 combines with J gene TRBJ2-2; D may be TRBD2 (5 bases). The ends were cut back, 5 bases at V and 6 bases at J, with 7 bases in the middle. This CDR3 region has 12 residues. Germline V CDR1 and CDR2: SGHNT, YENEEA. CDR3 in DNA: TGTGCCAGCAGCGGAGGTGCCGGGGAGCTGTTTTTT. Protein: CASSGGAGELFF.

The chain uses TRBV6-4 and TRBJ2-2, with 9 bases lining up with TRBD2. This CDR3 is built from 14 residues. V was pared by 3 bases and J by 6 bases, with 2 bases of the junction left unmatched. Looked up from germline, CDR1 is MRHNA and CDR2 is SNTAGT. CDR3 protein: CASSEGTSSGELFF. In nucleotides, the CDR3 is TGTGCCAGCAGTGAGGGGACTAGCTCCGGGGAGCTGTTTTTT.

CDR3 sequence: CASGLAGADTQYF. CDR3 DNA sequence: TGCGCCAGCGGGCTAGCGGGAGCCGATACGCAGTATTTT. The chain links TRBV5-1 to TRBJ2-3, with 10 bases that match TRBD2. The CDR3 consists of 13 residues. The trim removed 7 bases at V and 6 bases at J, leaving 5 bases unmatched. The V gene's germline CDR1 is SGHRS and CDR2 YFSETQ.

This clone was detected only a few times. CDR3 sequence (DNA): TGCGCCAGCAGCCGAGGGACAGGGACGGAAGCTTTCTTT. It specifies CASSRGTGTEAFF. This chain joins TRBV4-3 and TRBJ1-1; 9 bases line up with TRBD1. V was clipped by 4 bases and J by 8 bases; unmatched bases: 5. The CDR3 is made up of 13 amino acids. Per the germline V gene, CDR1 is LGHNA and CDR2 is YSLEER.

The V call is TRBV28, the J call TRBJ2-4; possible D gene TRBD1, 6 bases. CDR3 length: 14 amino acids. Trimming took off 7 bases at V and 2 bases at J, with 12 bases between the two ends. Germline V gene data show CDR1 as MDHEN and CDR2 as SYDVKM. The CDR3, as DNA: TGTGCCAGCACCGGACAGAGACCCAAAAACATTCAGTACTTC. Encoded protein: CASTGQRPKNIQYF.

This chain connects TRBV15 to TRBJ2-7; D call uncertain. Trimming removed 0 bases from V and 5 bases from J, with 11 bases in between. This CDR3 contains 14 residues. Germline assignment: CDR1 LNHNV and CDR2 YYDKDF (reference sequence). Here the CDR3 DNA reads TGTGCCACCAGCAGAGAAGGTGAGGTCGACGAGCAGTACTTC. It specifies CATSREGEVDEQYF.

The chain recombines TRBV18 with TRBJ1-1; 9 bases are shared with TRBD1. V was pared by 4 bases and J by 10 bases, with 10 bases of the junction left unmatched. Germline-derived CDR1 and CDR2 are KGHSH and LQKENI. The CDR3 has 14 residues. The CDR3 protein is CASSLYKQGARAFF. In nucleotides, the CDR3 is TGTGCCAGCTCACTCTATAAACAGGGGGCGAGAGCTTTCTTT.

The V call is TRBV19, the J call TRBJ2-1; 7 bases fit TRBD2. The CDR3 sequence is 14 residues long. Germline-derived CDR1 and CDR2 are LNHDA and SQIVND (reference sequence). V lost 7 bases to trimming and J lost 5 bases; unmatched junction nucleotides: 8. The DNA for the CDR3 is TGTGCCAGTACCGGGGGGAGGAGAAACAATGAGCAGTTCTTC. Amino acids: CASTGGRRNNEQFF. Variable domain in full (rest from reference TRBV19 and TRBJ2-1): DGGITQSPKYLFRKEGQNVTLSCEQNLNHDAMYWYRQDPGQGLRLIYYSQIVNDFQKGDIAEGYSVSREKKESFPLTVTSAQKNPTAFYLCASTGGRRNNEQFFGPGTRLTVL.

J is TRBJ2-7 and V is TRBV27, with 8 bases matching TRBD1. After removal of 6 bases from V and 0 bases from J, the junction contained 10 bases not matched to a gene. The CDR3 covers 16 residues. Germline CDR1 and CDR2: MNHEY and SMNVEV (reference sequence). CDR3: CASRYLGTGASYEQYF. The CDR3 DNA is TGTGCCAGCAGATACCTCGGGACAGGAGCCTCCTACGAGCAGTACTTC.

The chain couples TRBV9 to TRBJ2-1, with 8 bases matching TRBD1. The junction had 14 bases not matched to a gene; V was cut back by 4 bases and J by 8 bases. Per germline, CDR1 SGDLS and CDR2 YYNGEE. The CDR3 runs to 16 residues. This CDR3 reads CASSLRVGQGDHEQFF. CDR3 DNA: TGTGCCAGCAGCCTCCGTGTCGGACAGGGTGATCATGAGCAGTTCTTC.

This rearrangement joins TRBV7-9 to TRBJ1-2; 8 bases are shared with TRBD1. Germline CDR1 SEHNR, CDR2 FQNEAQ (reference sequence). J was trimmed by 6 bases and V by 5 bases; bases with no gene match: 23. The CDR3 is 19 amino acids. In DNA form, the CDR3 reads TGTGCCAGCAGCCCAGGACGTTTAGGCCAGGGGGCCCCTAGGGATGGCTACACCTTC. Its translation is CASSPGRLGQGAPRDGYTF. Full variable domain (outside the CDR3, taken from reference TRBV7-9 and TRBJ1-2): DTGVSQNPRHKITKRGQNVTFRCDPISEHNRLYWYRQTLGQGPEFLTYFQNEAQLEKSRLLSDRFSAERPKGSFSTLEIQRTEQGDSAMYLCASSPGRLGQGAPRDGYTFGSGTRLTVV.

The chain links TRBV5-1 to TRBJ2-5, with 9 bases lining up with TRBD2. The V segment lost 2 bases and the J segment 1 base; nucleotides outside the gene matches: 15. The CDR3 spans 19 residues. CDR1 is SGHRS, CDR2 YFSETQ, per germline. DNA for the CDR3: TGCGCCAGCAGCTTCGGTTTAACGGGCCTAGCGGGGACCCAAGAGACCCAGTACTTC. This gives the protein CASSFGLTGLAGTQETQYF.

This rearrangement joins TRBV14 to TRBJ2-2; D might be TRBD2 (6 bases). Germline CDR1 SGHDN, CDR2 FVKESK. The CDR3 is 15 residues long. V was trimmed by 2 bases and J by 1 base, leaving 8 bases between them. This chain's CDR3 is CASSQISGNTGELFF. The CDR3 bases are TGTGCCAGCAGCCAAATTAGCGGGAACACCGGGGAGCTGTTTTTT.

This chain uses TRBV12-5 with TRBJ2-5; D gene uncertain. The J call may be faulty, since TRBJ2-7 better matches the DNA end. The CDR3 has 14 residues. The V gene's germline CDR1 is LGHNT and CDR2 FRNRAP. The chain's CDR3 is CASAHPPVSYEQYF. The CDR3 DNA is TGTGCTAGTGCCCATCCACCGGTCTCCTACGAGCAGTACTTC.

The V and J genes are TRBV5-4 and TRBJ2-2, with 11 positions matching TRBD1. This CDR3 spans 15 amino acids. Germline CDR1 and CDR2: SGHNT and YYREEE (reference sequence). Trimming took 2 bases from V and 7 from J; bases not matched to a gene: 4. In nucleotides, the CDR3 is TGTGCCAGCAGCTTTTGGGACAGGGGGGTCGGGGAGCTGTTTTTT. This sequence encodes CASSFWDRGVGELFF.

The chain recombines TRBV5-5 with TRBJ1-2; D is unclear. Germline loops: CDR1 SGHKS, CDR2 YYEKEE (reference sequence). The CDR3 contains 12 residues. V was trimmed by 9 bases and J by 4 bases, leaving 13 bases between them. The CDR3 nucleotides are TGTGCCACCGCTAGTGTGAGCTATGGCTACACCTTC. It yields the protein CATASVSYGYTF.

The chain couples TRBV12-5 to TRBJ1-4; D not certain. V gave up 0 bases and J gave up 8 bases, with 7 bases separating them. CDR1 is LGHNT, CDR2 FRNRAP, per germline. CDR3 size: 13 residues. The CDR3 protein is CASGLVPEEKLFF. CDR3 in DNA: TGTGCTAGTGGTTTGGTCCCGGAGGAAAAACTGTTTTTT.

The rearrangement links TRBV19 to TRBJ1-5; no firm D call. V lost 4 bases to trimming and J lost 5 bases, with 15 bases between them. The germline V gene has CDR1 LNHDA and CDR2 SQIVND (reference sequence). This CDR3 spans 15 amino acids. Written as DNA, the CDR3 is TGTGCCAGTAGTAAGAGGCCGAGTTACGATCAGCCCCAGCATTTT. This encodes CASSKRPSYDQPQHF. Based on the CDR3 plus reference TRBV19 and TRBJ1-5, the full variable domain is DGGITQSPKYLFRKEGQNVTLSCEQNLNHDAMYWYRQDPGQGLRLIYYSQIVNDFQKGDIAEGYSVSREKKESFPLTVTSAQKNPTAFYLCASSKRPSYDQPQHFGDGTRLSIL.

The count of this clone is one. The chain employs TRBV9 and TRBJ2-5; D gene uncertain. The CDR3 loop spans 13 amino acids. The V end lost 0 bases, the J end lost 2 bases, and 5 bases lay between the germline ends. Per germline, CDR1 SGDLS and CDR2 YYNGEE. The CDR3 spells CASSVGQQETQYF. Written as DNA, the CDR3 is TGTGCCAGCAGCGTAGGCCAGCAAGAGACCCAGTACTTC.

The V call is TRBV28, the J call TRBJ2-3; possible D gene TRBD2, 6 bases. The CDR3 is 15 residues long. The germline CDR1 and CDR2 sequences are MDHEN and SYDVKM. The V gene lost 3 bases and the J gene lost 2 bases, with 12 bases spanning the gap. CDR3 loop: CASSLWRDDTDTQYF. DNA of the CDR3: TGTGCCAGCAGTTTGTGGCGGGACGACACAGATACGCAGTATTTT.

This clone was detected only once. The chain combines TRBV5-4 with TRBJ2-1; 10 nucleotides agree with TRBD1. The length of the CDR3 is 15 residues. Trimming took 1 base from V and 9 from J; bases not matched to a gene: 7. Germline V gene data show CDR1 as SGHNT and CDR2 as YYREEE (reference sequence). The CDR3 DNA is TGTGCCAGCAGCTTGACGGGACAGGGGTTCGGTGAGCAGTTCTTC. This encodes CASSLTGQGFGEQFF.

The chain recombines TRBV2 with TRBJ1-2; 7 bases line up with TRBD1. Germline V gene data show CDR1 as SNHLY and CDR2 as FYNNEI. The CDR3 runs to 14 residues. V trimming: 5 bases; J trimming: 3 bases; junction bases outside the gene matches: 6. The CDR3 is CASSTGQLDYGYTF. The CDR3 DNA reads TGTGCCAGCAGTACGGGACAGCTCGACTATGGCTACACCTTC. Supplemented by reference TRBV2 and TRBJ1-2, the full variable domain reads EPEVTQTPSHQVTQMGQEVILRCVPISNHLYFYWYRQILGQKVEFLVSFYNNEISEKSEIFDDQFSVERPDGSNFTLKIRSTKLEDSAMYFCASSTGQLDYGYTFGSGTRLTVV.

V and J are TRBV7-6 and TRBJ1-6; D gene unclear. Trimming stripped 1 base from V and 8 bases from J, with 9 bases between. Germline CDR1 reads SGHVS; CDR2 reads FNYEAQ. The CDR3 loop spans 14 amino acids. CDR3 DNA sequence: TGTGCCAGCAGCTTAGGTCTCTCGGATTCACCCCTCCACTTT. As protein: CASSLGLSDSPLHF.

CDR3 sequence reads: CASSQEIPRSQPAFF. The DNA of the CDR3 is TGCGCCAGCAGCCAAGAAATTCCCCGGTCCCAACCGGCTTTCTTT. The J gene is TRBJ1-1, the V gene TRBV4-1, with D unresolved. The V end was cut by 0 bases, the J end by 11 bases, with 19 bases between. CDR1 and CDR2 (germline): MGHRA, YSYEKL. The CDR3 has 15 amino acids.

The V and J genes are TRBV7-2 and TRBJ2-7; 11 bases agree with TRBD1. The CDR3 length is 16 residues. Trimming cost V 2 bases and J 5 bases; bases outside gene matches: 8. Per the germline V gene, CDR1 is SGHTA and CDR2 is FQGNSA. The chain's CDR3 is CASSLITGTGGNEQYF. In DNA form, the CDR3 reads TGTGCCAGCAGCTTAATCACCGGGACAGGGGGAAACGAGCAGTACTTC.